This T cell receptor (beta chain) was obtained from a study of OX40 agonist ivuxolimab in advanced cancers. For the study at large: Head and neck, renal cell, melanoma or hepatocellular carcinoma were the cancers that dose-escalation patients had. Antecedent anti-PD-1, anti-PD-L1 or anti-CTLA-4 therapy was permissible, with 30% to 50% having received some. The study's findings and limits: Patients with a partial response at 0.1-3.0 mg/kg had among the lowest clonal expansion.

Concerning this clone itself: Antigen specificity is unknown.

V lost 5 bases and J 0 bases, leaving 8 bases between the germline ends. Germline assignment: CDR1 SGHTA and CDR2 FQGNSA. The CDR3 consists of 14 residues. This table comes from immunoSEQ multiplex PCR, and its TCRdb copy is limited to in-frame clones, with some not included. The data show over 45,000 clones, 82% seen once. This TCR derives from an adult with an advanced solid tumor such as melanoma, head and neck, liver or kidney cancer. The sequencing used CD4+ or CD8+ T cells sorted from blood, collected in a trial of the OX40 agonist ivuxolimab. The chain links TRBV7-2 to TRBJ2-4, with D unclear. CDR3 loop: CASSADGAKNIQYF. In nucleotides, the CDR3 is TGTGCCAGCAGCGCGGACGGAGCCAAAAACATTCAGTACTTC. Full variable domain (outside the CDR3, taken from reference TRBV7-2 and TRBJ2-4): GAGVSQSPSNKVTEKGKDVELRCDPISGHTALYWYRQSLGQGLEFLIYFQGNSAPDKSGLPSDRFSAERTGGSVSTLTIQRTQQEDSAVYLCASSADGAKNIQYFGAGTRLSVL.